This is a list of T cell receptor beta chains from one sample in a study of lymphopenia after photon versus proton radiotherapy. Generated by immunoSEQ multiplex PCR, the TCRdb table keeps only in-frame clones and is missing some. The sample gives about 12,000 clones, 88% of which show up once; 3.5% is in the top ten. The starting material was peripheral blood, obtained from a patient treated with photon-based radiotherapy. The receptor source for this set is a man aged 60 to 69 with pancreatic cancer. Both conserved end residues are part of each CDR3. The D gene is left open where the match is weak. Clone size is shown for a subset of rows, as once, few, many or a class of expanded clone.

V gene	clone size	J gene	D gene	CDR3 protein	CDR3 DNA
TRBV6-6	.	TRBJ1-1	.	CASSYFGAFF	TGTGCCAGCAGTTATTTTGGAGCTTTCTTT
TRBV7-6	.	TRBJ2-5	TRBD1	CASSLDTGEQETQYF	TGTGCCAGCAGCTTAGATACAGGGGAGCAAGAGACCCAGTACTTC
TRBV5-1	few	TRBJ2-7	TRBD2	CASSLIGTSVYEQYF	TGCGCCAGCAGCTTGATCGGGACTAGCGTTTACGAGCAGTACTTC
TRBV5-5	.	TRBJ2-7	.	CASSSQDSYEQYF	TGTGCCAGCAGCTCACAGGACTCCTACGAGCAGTACTTC
TRBV10-3	.	TRBJ2-1	TRBD2	CAISSSGGDNEQFF	TGTGCCATCAGTTCTAGCGGGGGGGACAATGAGCAGTTCTTC
TRBV5-1	.	TRBJ1-4	TRBD1	CASSSDRENEKLFF	TGCGCCAGCAGCTCGGACAGGGAAAATGAAAAACTGTTTTTT
TRBV6-5	.	TRBJ1-6	TRBD1	CASSYRGADNSPLHF	TGTGCCAGCAGCTACAGGGGGGCAGATAATTCACCCCTCCACTTT
TRBV7-2	.	TRBJ2-5	.	CASSLRTPSTQYF	TGTGCCAGCAGCTTACGTACCCCCTCGACCCAGTACTTC
TRBV5-1	.	TRBJ2-7	.	CASSRMTSSYEQYF	TGCGCCAGCAGCCGGATGACTTCCTCCTACGAGCAGTACTTC
TRBV30	.	TRBJ1-6	.	CAYQDSSYNSPLHF	TGTGCCTACCAAGACAGTTCCTATAATTCACCCCTCCACTTT
TRBV11-2	.	TRBJ2-6	.	CASSFPTGAGANVLTF	TGTGCCAGCAGCTTCCCCACAGGAGCTGGGGCCAACGTCCTGACTTTC
TRBV6-1	.	TRBJ1-5	TRBD1	CASSLVGQGGKPQHF	TGTGCCAGCAGCCTTGTGGGACAGGGCGGGAAGCCCCAGCATTTT
TRBV10-3	.	TRBJ1-1	.	CAISESTDTEAFF	TGTGCCATCAGTGAGAGTACGGACACTGAAGCTTTCTTT
TRBV30	.	TRBJ2-3	TRBD2	CAWSVRYRLAGGVRTDTQYF	TGTGCCTGGAGTGTACGTTATCGACTAGCGGGGGGTGTTAGGACAGATACGCAGTATTTT
TRBV7-8	.	TRBJ1-6	.	CASSLTIGDNSPLHF	TGTGCCAGCAGCTTAACGATTGGGGACAATTCACCCCTCCACTTT
TRBV19	few	TRBJ2-7	TRBD1	CASSAGGWSYEQYF	TGTGCCAGTAGCGCAGGGGGCTGGTCCTACGAGCAGTACTTC
TRBV5-5	.	TRBJ2-2	.	CASSLWGTGELFF	TGTGCCAGCAGCTTGTGGGGCACCGGGGAGCTGTTTTTT
TRBV6-5	.	TRBJ1-1	TRBD1	CASRDRQGRVVEAFF	TGTGCCAGCAGGGACAGACAGGGGCGGGTCGTGGAAGCTTTCTTT
TRBV7-9	.	TRBJ2-3	.	CASSSLWQTDTQYF	TGTGCCAGCAGCTCCCTTTGGCAGACAGATACGCAGTATTTT
TRBV1	.	TRBJ2-1	.	CTSSQGNSPGINEQFF	TGCACCAGCAGCCAAGGAAATAGCCCTGGGATTAATGAGCAGTTCTTC
TRBV5-6	.	TRBJ1-4	.	CASSLERVATNEKLFF	TGTGCCAGCAGCTTGGAGAGGGTTGCAACTAATGAAAAACTGTTTTTT
TRBV14	.	TRBJ2-1	.	CASSHLRQDYRSYNEQFF	TGTGCCAGCAGCCACCTCAGACAGGACTATCGCTCCTACAATGAGCAGTTCTTC